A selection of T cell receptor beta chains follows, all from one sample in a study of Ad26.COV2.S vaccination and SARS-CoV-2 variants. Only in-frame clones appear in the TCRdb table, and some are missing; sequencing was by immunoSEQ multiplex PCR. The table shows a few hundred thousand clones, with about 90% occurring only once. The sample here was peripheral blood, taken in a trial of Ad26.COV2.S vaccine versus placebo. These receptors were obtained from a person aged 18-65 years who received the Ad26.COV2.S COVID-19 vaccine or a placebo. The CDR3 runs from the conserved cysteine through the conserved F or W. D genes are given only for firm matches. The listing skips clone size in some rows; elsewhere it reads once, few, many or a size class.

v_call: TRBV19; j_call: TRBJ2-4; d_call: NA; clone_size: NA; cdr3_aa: CASSGRVQGNIQYF; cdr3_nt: TGTGCCAGTAGCGGGAGAGTGCAGGGAAACATTCAGTACTTC
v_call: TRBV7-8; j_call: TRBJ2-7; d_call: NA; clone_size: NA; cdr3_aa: CASSFRGEQYF; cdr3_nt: TGTGCCAGCAGCTTTCGGGGCGAGCAGTACTTC
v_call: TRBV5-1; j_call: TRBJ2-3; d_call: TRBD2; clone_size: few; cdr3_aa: CASSLEGLVADTQYF; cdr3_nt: TGCGCCAGCAGCTTGGAGGGACTAGTGGCAGATACGCAGTATTTT
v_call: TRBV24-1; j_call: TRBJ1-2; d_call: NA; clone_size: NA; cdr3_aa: CATSDSSTGTGGYTF; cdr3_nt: TGTGCCACCAGTGATTCCTCGACAGGAACGGGTGGCTACACCTTC
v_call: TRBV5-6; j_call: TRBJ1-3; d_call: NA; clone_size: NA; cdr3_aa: CASSFQQAPSSGNTIYF; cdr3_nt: TGTGCCAGCAGCTTTCAACAAGCCCCGAGCTCTGGAAACACCATATATTTT
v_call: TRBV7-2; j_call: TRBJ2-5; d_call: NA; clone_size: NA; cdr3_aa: CASSLMKGPQETQYF; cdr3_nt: TGTGCCAGCAGCTTAATGAAGGGCCCACAAGAGACCCAGTACTTC
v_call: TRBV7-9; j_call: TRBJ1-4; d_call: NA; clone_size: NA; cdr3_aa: CASQRSGSNEKLFF; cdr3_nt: TGTGCCAGCCAACGATCAGGGTCTAATGAAAAACTGTTTTTT
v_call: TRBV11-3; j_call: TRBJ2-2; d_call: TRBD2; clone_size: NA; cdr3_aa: CASSLSTSGRRGELFF; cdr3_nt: TGTGCCAGCAGCCTTTCTACTAGCGGGAGAAGAGGGGAGCTGTTTTTT
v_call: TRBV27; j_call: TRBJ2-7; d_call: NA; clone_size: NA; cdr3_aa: CASSRGGSLAYEQYF; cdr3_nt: TGTGCCAGCAGTAGGGGGGGGAGCCTGGCCTACGAGCAGTACTTC
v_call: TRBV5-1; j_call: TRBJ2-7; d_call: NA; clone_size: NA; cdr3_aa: CASTPLLGGSYEQYF; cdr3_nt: TGCGCCAGCACCCCCCTCCTGGGCGGGTCCTACGAGCAGTACTTC
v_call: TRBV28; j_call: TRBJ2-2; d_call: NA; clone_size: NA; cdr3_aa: CASSLEGAGELFF; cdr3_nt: TGTGCCAGCAGTTTAGAGGGAGCCGGGGAGCTGTTTTTT
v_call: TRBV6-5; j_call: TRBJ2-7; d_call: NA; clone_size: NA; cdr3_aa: CASTLTRGDYEQYF; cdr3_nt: TGTGCCAGCACCTTAACTAGGGGTGACTACGAGCAGTACTTC
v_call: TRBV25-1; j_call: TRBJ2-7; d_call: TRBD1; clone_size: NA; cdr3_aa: CASSNPGTGGYEQYF; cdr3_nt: TGTGCCAGCAGTAATCCCGGGACAGGGGGCTACGAGCAGTACTTC
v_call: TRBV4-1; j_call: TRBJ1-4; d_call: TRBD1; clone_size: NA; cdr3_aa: CASSQVGVTGGSEKLFF; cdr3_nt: TGCGCCAGCAGCCAAGTTGGGGTGACAGGGGGGTCTGAAAAACTGTTTTTT
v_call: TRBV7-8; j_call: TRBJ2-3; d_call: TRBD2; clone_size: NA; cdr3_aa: CASRRGLASDTQYF; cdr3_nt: TGTGCCAGCAGACGGGGACTAGCGTCAGATACGCAGTATTTT
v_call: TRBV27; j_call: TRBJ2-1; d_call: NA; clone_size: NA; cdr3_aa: CASSLRTDIYNEQFF; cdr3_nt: TGTGCCAGCAGTTTAAGGACAGACATCTACAATGAGCAGTTCTTC
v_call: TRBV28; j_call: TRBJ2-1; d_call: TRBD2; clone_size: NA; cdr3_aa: CASAGGQWTYNEQFF; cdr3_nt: TGTGCCAGCGCGGGGGGGCAGTGGACCTACAATGAGCAGTTCTTC
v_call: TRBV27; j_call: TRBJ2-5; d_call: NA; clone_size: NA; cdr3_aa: CASSSHRPTTKETQYF; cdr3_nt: TGTGCCAGCAGTTCCCACCGCCCCACCACCAAGGAGACCCAGTACTTC
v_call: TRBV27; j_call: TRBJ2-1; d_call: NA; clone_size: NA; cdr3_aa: CASSLYRGVYNEQFF; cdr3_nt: TGTGCCAGCAGTTTATATAGGGGGGTCTACAATGAGCAGTTCTTC
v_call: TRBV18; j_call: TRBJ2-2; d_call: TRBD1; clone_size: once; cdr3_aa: CASSPQGQGVTGELFF; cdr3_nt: TGTGCCAGCTCACCACAGGGACAGGGCGTCACCGGGGAGCTGTTTTTT
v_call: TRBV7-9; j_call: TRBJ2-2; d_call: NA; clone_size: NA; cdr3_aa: CASSAIIMTGNTGELFF; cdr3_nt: TGTGCCAGCAGCGCGATTATTATGACAGGGAACACCGGGGAGCTGTTTTTT
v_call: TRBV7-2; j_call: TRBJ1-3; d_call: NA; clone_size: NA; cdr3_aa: CASSPQTGLSGNTIYF; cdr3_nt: TGTGCCAGCAGCCCCCAGACAGGTCTCTCTGGAAACACCATATATTTT
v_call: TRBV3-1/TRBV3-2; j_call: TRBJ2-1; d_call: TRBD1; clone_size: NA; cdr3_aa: CASSQYTGTDFNEQFF; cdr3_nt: TGTGCCAGCAGCCAGTATACCGGGACAGATTTTAATGAGCAGTTCTTC
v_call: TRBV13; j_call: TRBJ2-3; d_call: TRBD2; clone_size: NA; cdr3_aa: CASSFRAGGNYTDTQYF; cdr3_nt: TGTGCCAGCAGCTTTCGAGCGGGAGGGAACTACACAGATACGCAGTATTTT
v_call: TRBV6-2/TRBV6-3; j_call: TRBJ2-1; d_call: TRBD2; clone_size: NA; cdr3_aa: CASSGGRAVNEQFF; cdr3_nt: TGTGCCAGCAGCGGCGGGAGGGCCGTAAATGAGCAGTTCTTC
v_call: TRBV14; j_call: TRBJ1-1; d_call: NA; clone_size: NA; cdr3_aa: CASSQLGPRDTEAFF; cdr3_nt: TGTGCCAGCAGCCAACTCGGACCAAGGGACACTGAAGCTTTCTTT
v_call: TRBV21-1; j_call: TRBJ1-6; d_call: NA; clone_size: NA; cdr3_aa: CASSKAIQAGHPSPLHF; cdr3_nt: TGTGCCAGCAGCAAAGCAATCCAAGCCGGACATCCTTCACCCCTCCACTTT